This T cell receptor (beta chain) is drawn from a study of blood T cell repertoires in COVID-19. This CDR3 spans 11 amino acids. The V and J ends lost 10 bases and 6 bases, in that order; junction bases with no gene match: 6. In germline, CDR1 is ENHRY, CDR2 SYGVKD. Generated by immunoSEQ multiplex PCR, the TCRdb table keeps only in-frame clones and is missing some. The repertoire holds 130,000 to 150,000 clones, with roughly 89% as singletons. The sequence came from a woman between 45 and 65 years old with acute or convalescent COVID-19. The chain is built from TRBV10-3 and TRBJ2-7; 7 positions agree with TRBD2. Sequencing was done on a sample of peripheral blood. The CDR3 reads CATGGGVEQYF. The CDR3 DNA follows: TGTGCCACCGGTGGGGGGGTCGAGCAGTACTTC.